These T cell receptor beta chains were read from a single sample in a study of OX40 agonist ivuxolimab in advanced cancers. The table came from immunoSEQ multiplex PCR; TCRdb's copy has only in-frame clones and leaves some out. The table lists about 50,000 clones, over 90% of them singletons. The sample here was CD4+ or CD8+ T cells sorted from blood, taken in a trial of the OX40 agonist ivuxolimab. The receptors here all came from an adult with an advanced solid tumor such as melanoma, head and neck, liver or kidney cancer. The conserved cysteine and the conserved F or W are not part of the CDR3 here.

>TRBJ1-3|TRBV5-6
ASSRRWGNGNTIY
>TRBJ2-1|TRBV27
ASRWGGGNEQF
>TRBJ1-1|TRBV27
ASSLNRGPGTEAF
>TRBJ1-1|TRBV6-5
ASSYSKSLNTEAF
>TRBJ2-7|TRBV18
ASSPGDRSRYEQY
>TRBJ2-1|TRBV6-4
ASSELAGALDEQF
>TRBJ2-3|TRBV29-1
SVSGTHNGDTDTQY
>TRBJ1-1|TRBV2
AIRQISENTEAF
>TRBJ1-1|TRBV19
ASSIFGQSNTEAF
>TRBJ2-1|TRBV6-5
ASSWDRSDEQF
>TRBJ1-5|TRBV6-5
ASSPGGRPQH
>TRBJ2-7|TRBV5-4
ASSLEGNYEQY
>TRBJ2-3|TRBV15
ATSRDSRGDTQY
>TRBJ2-1|TRBV30
AWSTHNEQF
>TRBJ1-4|TRBV27
ASSQGGEKLF
>TRBJ1-1|TRBV11-2
ASAGRTNTEAF
>TRBJ1-5|TRBV4-1
ASSAYAGLNQPQH
>TRBJ1-3|TRBV27
ASRQGSAIY
>TRBJ1-2|TRBV7-9
ASSLEAPLPYGYT
>TRBJ2-3|TRBV6-4
ASSEEAGGSTDTQY
>TRBJ1-4|TRBV5-4
ASSPPDGEKLF
>TRBJ2-1|TRBV6-5
ASSSATSGGYNEQF
>TRBJ1-1|TRBV27
ASRPNRGQVGTEAF
>TRBJ1-1|TRBV15
ATSRRGTEAF
>TRBJ2-1|TRBV2
ASSDHTSTYNEQF
>TRBJ1-1|TRBV7-9
ASSPDRLVTEAF
>TRBJ1-5|TRBV7-8
ASSLGTGGHQPQH
>TRBJ2-1|TRBV7-9
ASSSLAGGRHEQF
>TRBJ1-4|TRBV19
ASSIGTEELF
>TRBJ1-1|TRBV5-5
ASSSSWGGTEAF
>TRBJ2-3|TRBV10-3
ATQEADTQY
>TRBJ1-1|TRBV29-1
SVNRQGESTEAF
>TRBJ2-5|TRBV27
ASSRGFQETQY
>TRBJ1-4|TRBV13
ASSLKGRGRANEKLF
>TRBJ1-3|TRBV19
ASSPARGNTIY
>TRBJ2-4|TRBV4-2
ASSQDMGQAAIQY
>TRBJ2-5|TRBV7-3
ASSSSALAGAETQY
>TRBJ1-1|TRBV13
ASSRDRGGTEAF
>TRBJ2-3|TRBV7-9
ASSFPGRDTQY